Sequencing of this TCR beta chain was carried out in a study of T-cell reconstitution after alpha-beta-depleted transplantation in children. Study-level findings and limits: The study reportedly traced alpha-beta T cells about two months after transplant to several hundred expanded graft clones. Newly made T cells mostly supplied T-cell counts and diversity one year after transplant. Some patients' high day-60 TCRbeta diversity was attributed to recipient cells surviving conditioning.

To note about this clonotype: Its antigen is undetermined.

The CDR3 is 15 amino acids. The V gene's germline CDR1 is LNHDA and CDR2 SQIVND (reference sequence). Trimming took off 5 bases at V and 1 base at J, with 11 bases between the two ends. TCRbeta library construction was performed incorporating unique molecular identifiers. MiXCR, run by TCRdb on the PCR reads, gives a single entry per CDR3 protein. The sample yields 500,000 to 650,000 distinct CDR3 sequences, 11% seen once. The chain uses TRBV19 and TRBJ2-2, with D possibly matching TRBD1 (6 bases). Sequenced material: PBMCs, mostly from graft donor cells, taken 180 days after TCRalphabeta/CD19-depleted stem cell transplant. The receptor's source is a female patient aged 2 to 10 who had a stem cell transplant for aplastic anemia, so the T cells may come from the graft donor. The CDR3 DNA sequence: TGTGCCAGTAGTCAAGGACAGATGAACACCGGGGAGCTGTTTTTT. Protein sequence: CASSQGQMNTGELFF.